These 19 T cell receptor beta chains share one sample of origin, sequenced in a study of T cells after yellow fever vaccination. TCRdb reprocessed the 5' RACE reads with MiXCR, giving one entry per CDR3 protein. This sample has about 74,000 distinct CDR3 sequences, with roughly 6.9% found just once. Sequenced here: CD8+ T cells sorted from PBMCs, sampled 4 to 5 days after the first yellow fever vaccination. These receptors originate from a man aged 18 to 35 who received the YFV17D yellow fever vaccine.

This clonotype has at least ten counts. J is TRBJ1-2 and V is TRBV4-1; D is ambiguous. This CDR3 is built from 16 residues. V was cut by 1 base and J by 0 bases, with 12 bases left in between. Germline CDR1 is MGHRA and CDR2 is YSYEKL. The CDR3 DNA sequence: TGCGCCAGCAGCCAAGGCCCTTTGGCTCCTAACTATGGCTACACCTTC. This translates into CASSQGPLAPNYGYTF.

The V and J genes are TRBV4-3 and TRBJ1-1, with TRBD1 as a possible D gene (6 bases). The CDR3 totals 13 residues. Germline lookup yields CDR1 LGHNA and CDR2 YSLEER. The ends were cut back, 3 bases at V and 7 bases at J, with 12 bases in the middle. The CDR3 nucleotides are TGCGCCAGCAGCCAGGGATCGGACAGTGAAGCTTTCTTT. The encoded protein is CASSQGSDSEAFF.

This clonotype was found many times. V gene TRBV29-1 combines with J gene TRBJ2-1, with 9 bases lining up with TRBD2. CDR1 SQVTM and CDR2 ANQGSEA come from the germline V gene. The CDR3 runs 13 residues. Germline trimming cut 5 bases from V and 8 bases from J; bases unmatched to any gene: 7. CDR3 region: CSVSGGSGDEQFF. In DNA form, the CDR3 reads TGCAGCGTTAGCGGGGGGTCGGGCGATGAGCAGTTCTTC.

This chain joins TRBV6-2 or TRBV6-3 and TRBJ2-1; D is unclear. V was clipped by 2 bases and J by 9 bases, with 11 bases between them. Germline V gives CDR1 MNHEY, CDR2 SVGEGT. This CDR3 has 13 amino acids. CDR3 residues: CASSYGLIGEQFF. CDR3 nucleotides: TGTGCCAGCAGTTACGGGCTAATCGGTGAGCAGTTCTTC.

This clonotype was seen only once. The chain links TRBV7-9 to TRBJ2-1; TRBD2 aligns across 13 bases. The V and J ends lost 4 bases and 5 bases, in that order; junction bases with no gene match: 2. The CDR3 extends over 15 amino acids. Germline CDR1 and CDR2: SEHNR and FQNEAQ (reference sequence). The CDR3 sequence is CASSSGTSGNNEQFF. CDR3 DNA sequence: TGTGCCAGCAGCTCTGGGACTAGCGGGAACAATGAGCAGTTCTTC.

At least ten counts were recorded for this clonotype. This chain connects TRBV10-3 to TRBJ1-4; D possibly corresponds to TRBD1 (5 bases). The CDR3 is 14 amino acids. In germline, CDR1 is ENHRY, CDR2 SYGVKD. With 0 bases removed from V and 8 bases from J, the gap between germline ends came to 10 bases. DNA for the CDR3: TGTGCCATCAGTGAGTCTGGAGGGGAGGAAAAACTGTTTTTT. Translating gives CAISESGGEEKLFF.

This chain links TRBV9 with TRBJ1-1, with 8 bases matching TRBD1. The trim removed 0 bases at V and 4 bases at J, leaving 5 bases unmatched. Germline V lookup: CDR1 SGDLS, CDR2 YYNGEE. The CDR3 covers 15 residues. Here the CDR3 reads CASSVAGGGSTEAFF. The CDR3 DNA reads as TGTGCCAGCAGCGTAGCAGGGGGCGGGAGCACTGAAGCTTTCTTT.

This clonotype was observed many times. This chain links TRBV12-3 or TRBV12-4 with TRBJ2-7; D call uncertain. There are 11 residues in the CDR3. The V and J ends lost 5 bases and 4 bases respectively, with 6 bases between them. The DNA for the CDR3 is TGTGCCAGCAGTGTCTCGTACGAGCAGTACTTC. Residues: CASSVSYEQYF.

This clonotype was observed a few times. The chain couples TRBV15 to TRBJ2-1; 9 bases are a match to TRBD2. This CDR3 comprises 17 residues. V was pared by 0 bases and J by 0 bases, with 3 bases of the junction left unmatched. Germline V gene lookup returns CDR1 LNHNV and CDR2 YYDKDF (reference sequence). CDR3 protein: CATSRDPRGGSYNEQFF. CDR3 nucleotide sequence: TGTGCCACCAGCAGAGATCCGCGGGGGGGCTCCTACAATGAGCAGTTCTTC. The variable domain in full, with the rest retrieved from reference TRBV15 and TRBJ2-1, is DAMVIQNPRYQVTQFGKPVTLSCSQTLNHNVMYWYQQKSSQAPKLLFHYYDKDFNNEADTPDNFQSRRPNTSFCFLDIRSPGLGDTAMYLCATSRDPRGGSYNEQFFGPGTRLTVL.

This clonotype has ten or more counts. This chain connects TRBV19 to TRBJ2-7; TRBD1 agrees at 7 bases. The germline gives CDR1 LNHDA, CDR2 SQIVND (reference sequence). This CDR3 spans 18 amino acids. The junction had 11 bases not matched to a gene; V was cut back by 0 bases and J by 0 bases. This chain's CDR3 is CASSIDRGCRDSSYEQYV. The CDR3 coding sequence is TGTGCCAGTAGTATAGATCGAGGATGTCGGGACAGCTCCTACGAGCAGTACGTC.

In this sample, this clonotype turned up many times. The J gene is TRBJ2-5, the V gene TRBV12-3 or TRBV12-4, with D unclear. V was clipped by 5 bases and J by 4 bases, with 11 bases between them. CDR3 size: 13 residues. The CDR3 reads CASSLASGETQYF. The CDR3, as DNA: TGTGCCAGCAGTCTCGCATCTGGAGAGACCCAGTACTTC.

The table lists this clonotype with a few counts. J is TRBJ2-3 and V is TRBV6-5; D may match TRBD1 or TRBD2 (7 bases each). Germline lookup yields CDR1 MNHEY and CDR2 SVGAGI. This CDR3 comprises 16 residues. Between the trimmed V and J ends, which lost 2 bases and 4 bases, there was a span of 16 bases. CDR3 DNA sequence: TGTGCCAGCAGTTACACGCACAGGGGAGGGGCAGATACGCAGTATTTT. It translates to CASSYTHRGGADTQYF.

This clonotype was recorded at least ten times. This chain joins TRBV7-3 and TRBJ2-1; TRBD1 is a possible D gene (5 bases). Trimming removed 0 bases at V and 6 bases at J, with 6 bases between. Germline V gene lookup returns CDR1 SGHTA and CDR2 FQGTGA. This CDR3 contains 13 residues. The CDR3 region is CASSLTGVNEQFF. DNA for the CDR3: TGTGCCAGCAGCTTAACAGGGGTCAATGAGCAGTTCTTC.

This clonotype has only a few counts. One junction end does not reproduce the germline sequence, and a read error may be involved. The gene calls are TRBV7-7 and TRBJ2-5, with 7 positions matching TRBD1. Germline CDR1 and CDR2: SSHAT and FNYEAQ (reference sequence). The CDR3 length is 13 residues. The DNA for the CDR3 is TGTGCTAGCAGCCCGACAGGGAAAGAGACCCAGTACTTC. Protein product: CASSPTGKETQYF.

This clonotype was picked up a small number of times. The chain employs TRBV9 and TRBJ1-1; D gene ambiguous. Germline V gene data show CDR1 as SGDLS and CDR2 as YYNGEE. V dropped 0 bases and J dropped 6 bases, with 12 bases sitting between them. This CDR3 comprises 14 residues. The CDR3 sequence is CASSVVEEVPEAFF. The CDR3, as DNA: TGTGCCAGCAGCGTAGTGGAGGAAGTCCCTGAAGCTTTCTTT.

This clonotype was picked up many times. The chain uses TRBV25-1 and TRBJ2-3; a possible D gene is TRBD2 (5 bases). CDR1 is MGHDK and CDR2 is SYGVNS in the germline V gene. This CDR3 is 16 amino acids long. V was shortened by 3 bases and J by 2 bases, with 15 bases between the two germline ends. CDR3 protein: CASSDPSGTNTDTQYF. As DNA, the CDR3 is TGTGCCAGCAGTGATCCCAGCGGAACGAACACAGATACGCAGTATTTT. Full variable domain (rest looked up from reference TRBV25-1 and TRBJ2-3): EADIYQTPRYLVIGTGKKITLECSQTMGHDKMYWYQQDPGMELHLIHYSYGVNSTEKGDLSSESTVSRIRTEHFPLTLESARPSHTSQYLCASSDPSGTNTDTQYFGPGTRLTVL.

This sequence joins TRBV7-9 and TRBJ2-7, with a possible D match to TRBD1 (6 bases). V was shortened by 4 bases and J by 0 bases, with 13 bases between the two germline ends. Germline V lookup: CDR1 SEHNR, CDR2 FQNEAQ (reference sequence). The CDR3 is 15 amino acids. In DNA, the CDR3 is TGTGCCAGCAGCTCCCAGACAGGCTACTCCTACGAGCAGTACTTC. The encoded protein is CASSSQTGYSYEQYF.

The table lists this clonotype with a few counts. The CDR3 loop reads CASSQEESGGDNEQFF. The CDR3 DNA follows: TGTGCCAGCAGCCAAGAAGAGAGCGGGGGGGACAATGAGCAGTTCTTC. V and J are TRBV4-2 and TRBJ2-1, with 10 bases lining up with TRBD2. Germline trimming cut 0 bases from V and 5 bases from J; bases unmatched to any gene: 4. The germline gives CDR1 LGHNA, CDR2 YNFKEQ. CDR3 length: 16 amino acids.

This chain's CDR3 is CASSQDGRYTGELFF. For the CDR3, the DNA is TGCGCCAGCAGCCAAGACGGACGGTACACCGGGGAGCTGTTTTTT. This sequence joins TRBV4-3 and TRBJ2-2; no clear D gene. The CDR3 runs 15 residues. Germline V CDR1 and CDR2: LGHNA, YSLEER. V shed 0 bases and J shed 3 bases, with 8 bases lying between them.